The present T cell receptor beta chain was sequenced within a study of vaccination and CD4 T cells after COVID-19 (dated by TCRdb to between 2021 and 2024). Background for the entire study: Convalescent patients had a positive SARS-CoV-2 result on nasal swab PCR, and of these patients, several had mild disease and one had severe disease. The convalescent cohort included six males and four females, with two Hispanic individuals, seven Caucasians, two Asians and one multiracial person. Participants got two doses of the Pfizer-BioNTech BNT162b2 vaccine (n=8) or two doses of the Moderna mRNA-1273 vaccine (n=2). Post-COVID blood samples were collected from convalescent patients a median of roughly 100 days after diagnosis, with a range of roughly 30 to 161 days. Post-vaccine blood samples were obtained a median of about 77 days after the second vaccine dose, with a range of roughly 14 to 241 days. Overlapping spike peptide pools from SARS-CoV-2 and from the common cold coronaviruses HCoV-NL63, HCoV-OC43 and HCoV-229E were used as culture stimuli. Control cultures used a CEFX viral epitope pool as positive control, an HIV-1 Nef peptide pool as negative control, or no peptide. In approximately eleven COVID-19 convalescent patients and a handful of infection-naive healthy vaccine recipients, the spike-specific CD4+ TCR repertoire before mRNA vaccination was compared with the repertoire after mRNA vaccination.

What the research found in general, with its limitations: The number of convalescent patients in the study was relatively small, and the study did not examine early timepoints following natural infection. Nearly all vaccine-specific clones in convalescent patients (304 of 307) were mono-reactive for SARS-CoV-2 spike rather than cross-reactive with common cold coronaviruses. An increase in the median number of SARS-CoV-2-reactive clonotypes from 20 to 25 after infection to 38 after vaccination was observed, but the change was not found to be significant. Among the post-vaccine SARS-CoV-2-reactive clones in convalescent patients, a median 86.3% showed up only after vaccination, which suggests vaccine-specific priming.

Per the publication, the treatment or condition label means: approximately nine-day PBMC culture with coronavirus spike peptide pools or control peptides (ViraFEST assay). The ViraFEST assay was used in the study, in which antigen-specific T cells were expanded with peptide pools and expanded clonotypes were subsequently identified by TCR sequencing. The positive SARS-CoV-2 PCR tests of the convalescent patients were dated from March to December 2020, before the Alpha, Beta and Delta variants emerged in the United States. Roughly 2.1 million PBMCs per well were cultured in IMDM with roughly 5.2% human AB serum and 9 to 10 IU/ml IL-2, plus 10 ug/ml peptide pools. On days 3 and 7, half of the culture medium was replaced with fresh IL-2-containing medium. Once the cells had been in culture for over nine days, the EasySep CD4+ T cell isolation kit was used to isolate CD4+ T cells by negative selection. Ficoll-Paque Plus gradient centrifugation was used to isolate PBMCs from whole blood, and the isolated PBMCs were then either used fresh or cryopreserved at -140C. Triplicate wells were generally used for each culture condition.

The CDR3 runs 16 amino acids, cysteine and phenylalanine included. This entry keeps only the CDR3 DNA: 48 bases, framed from base 1. Trimming accounts for 0 bases at V and 4 bases at J, while the number of junction bases matched to no gene is 5. The germline V gene yields KGHDR for CDR1 and SFDVKD for CDR2. Remarks on this clonotype: This clone's antigen is unknown. No much larger clone exists at a distance of one base, and base qualities are not known.

Library preparation used PCR. At the Johns Hopkins FTIC core, DNA from the cultured CD4+ T cells underwent TCR sequencing with the Oncomine TCR Beta short-read assay. Genomic DNA was extracted from the cultured CD4+ T cells with the QIAamp micro DNA kit. Oncomine TCR Beta libraries from cultured CD4+ T cells were pooled with unique dual indexes and sequenced on an Illumina iSeq 100. For the original study's pipeline: Non-productive sequences were removed, and CDR3s not starting with C, not ending with F or W, or shorter than 7 amino acids were discarded. Antigen-specific clonotypes were identified using the MANAFEST web application through comparison of peptide-stimulated wells with reference and other culture wells. To be called positive, a clone needed an FDR below 0.05, an odds ratio above 5, and a productive frequency above 0.1% in at least two of three replicate wells. Clonotypes that were significantly expanded in both SARS-CoV-2 spike wells and at least one common cold coronavirus spike condition were defined as cross-reactive. CDR3 homology was assessed with Levenshtein distances (stringdist) and unrooted phylogenetic trees (ape) in R version 3.6.1. Through fastp at Q25 and MiXCR, TCRdb rebuilt clones from the public reads, retaining in-frame beta chains. Here each entry gathers all rows of one CDR3 protein and keeps the most common genes and DNA. These V and J calls are TCRdb output, not the study's own analysis. Counted in this sample were around 8,300 distinct CDR3 sequences; about two thirds of them appeared once. The ten largest clones add up to approximately 15% of the sample.

This sample comprised cultured CD4+ T cells from blood, obtained after SARS-CoV-2 vaccination. This receptor was obtained from a human donor with COVID-19. The chain couples TRBV24-1 to TRBJ2-5, and 9 junctional nucleotides match TRBD2. Read as DNA, the sequence is TGTGCCACCAGTGATTTGGCTAGCGGGGCCTCAGAGACCCAGTACTTC. Translated, it reads CATSDLASGASETQYF.